In its sample, the clone carrying this TCR beta chain was seen once. A single base separates this from a much larger clone, so it may be a read error. The entry originates in a study of T cells in Graves' hyperthyroidism and ophthalmopathy. Whole-study context: Peripheral blood samples were taken at initial diagnosis, prior to any treatment.

Using RNA transcripts as the source, TCR beta CDR3 regions were amplified. The TCR CDR3 was amplified in a first-round RT-PCR using the HTBI primer set. One entry per CDR3 protein, called by TCRdb with MiXCR from the multiplex PCR reads. The table has roughly 250,000 distinct CDR3 sequences, more than 14% seen once; the top ten hold 10% to 15%. The V segment lost 8 bases and the J segment 4 bases; nucleotides outside the gene matches: 6. The CDR3 runs 13 residues. The germline V gene encodes CDR1 SNHLY and CDR2 FYNNEI. The chain joins TRBV2 to TRBJ2-3; 7 bases line up with TRBD1. The source material was blood. The clonotype was recovered from a woman in her forties with Graves' hyperthyroidism that later progressed to Graves' ophthalmopathy. Here the CDR3 reads CASWDRGADTQYF. CDR3 DNA: TGTGCCAGCTGGGACAGAGGCGCAGATACGCAGTATTTT.